The clone carrying this TCR beta chain was observed a handful of times. Its antigen is undetermined. The sample comes from a study of T cells in Graves' hyperthyroidism and ophthalmopathy. Study-wide context: The blood sample was taken at first diagnosis, before treatment began. Whole-study results and caveats: Within blood appeared most thyroid clonotypes that had expanded above 0.001.

The CDR3 totals 14 residues. Trimming removed 5 bases from V and 2 bases from J, with 15 bases in between. Germline V lookup: CDR1 DFQATT, CDR2 SNEGSKA (reference sequence). Amplified regions were TCR beta CDR3 sequences from RNA transcripts. An initial round of RT-PCR targeting the TCR CDR3 relied on the HTBI primer set. TCRdb reanalysed the multiplex PCR reads using MiXCR and keeps one entry per CDR3 protein. The table has about 840,000 distinct CDR3 sequences, about two fifths seen once. V gene TRBV20-1 combines with J gene TRBJ2-5; D is perhaps TRBD2 (6 bases). The receptor's source is a man aged 18 to 29 with Graves' hyperthyroidism. The sample was blood. The CDR3 sequence is CSALLGGRQETQYF. The CDR3 DNA is TGCAGTGCTCTGTTGGGGGGTCGACAAGAGACCCAGTACTTC.